The 4 T cell receptor beta chains below were found in one sample sequenced in a study of shared clonotypes between healthy human individuals. The table came from immunoSEQ multiplex PCR; TCRdb's copy has only in-frame clones and leaves some out. The table lists 2 million or so clones, around 95% of them singletons. The sequencing sample was made of naive CD4+ T cells sorted from blood. The subset is: CD45RA+ positively selected. These receptors were collected from a man aged 18 to 30 in good health.

The chain combines TRBV7-2 with TRBJ1-5, with 7 positions matching TRBD1. V lost 5 bases to trimming and J lost 7 bases; unmatched junction nucleotides: 5. The CDR3 totals 13 residues. The V gene's germline CDR1 is SGHTA and CDR2 FQGNSA. The CDR3 sequence: CASSPRQGQPQHF. The CDR3 nucleotides are TGTGCCAGCAGCCCAAGACAGGGACAGCCCCAGCATTTT. Based on the CDR3 plus reference TRBV7-2 and TRBJ1-5, the full variable domain is GAGVSQSPSNKVTEKGKDVELRCDPISGHTALYWYRQSLGQGLEFLIYFQGNSAPDKSGLPSDRFSAERTGGSVSTLTIQRTQQEDSAVYLCASSPRQGQPQHFGDGTRLSIL.

DNA of the CDR3: TGTGCCAGCAGGACAGGGGCGCCGGACGGCTACACCTTC. It translates to CASRTGAPDGYTF. V is TRBV28 and J is TRBJ1-2, with 8 positions matching TRBD1. CDR1 is MDHEN, CDR2 SYDVKM, per germline. V lost 6 bases to trimming and J lost 8 bases; unmatched junction nucleotides: 8. CDR3 length equals 13 residues.

The CDR3 here is CASSETGQGSHEQYF. CDR3 coding DNA: TGTGCCAGTAGCGAAACAGGACAGGGGTCCCACGAGCAGTACTTC. V and J are TRBV19 and TRBJ2-7, with 9 bases that match TRBD1. The junction had 11 bases not matched to a gene; V was cut back by 6 bases and J by 5 bases. From germline, CDR1 is LNHDA and CDR2 SQIVND (reference sequence). This CDR3 comprises 15 residues.

The chain links TRBV2 to TRBJ1-1; D unclear. The CDR3 is 14 amino acids. Looked up from germline, CDR1 is SNHLY and CDR2 is FYNNEI. V was clipped by 11 bases and J by 5 bases, with 21 bases between them. The CDR3 DNA sequence: TGTGCCGACAAGCGAGGACCCACGGAAACTGAAGCTTTCTTT. Protein product: CADKRGPTETEAFF.